The entry below describes one T cell receptor (beta chain). This record belongs to a study of blood T cell repertoires in COVID-19. For the study at large: Spain, Italy and the United States supplied samples that represented acute and convalescent COVID-19. In each case, the material was cDNA or gDNA derived from T cells, B-cell-depleted T cells, or PBMCs.

The CDR3 is 15 residues long. Germline CDR1 is SGHKS and CDR2 is YYEKEE (reference sequence). The V end lost 0 bases, the J end lost 3 bases, and 7 bases lay between the germline ends. Source study methods: Reference gene primer amplification in the assay estimated nucleated cell counts. Only in-frame clones appear in the TCRdb table, and some are missing; sequencing was by immunoSEQ multiplex PCR. That table supplies the V and J calls and clone size; D and trimming were determined from the DNA. The sample shows more than 80,000 clones, around four fifths of them seen only once. The genes are TRBV5-5 and TRBJ1-6; D gene unclear. Sequenced input: peripheral blood. The TCR comes from a woman in her 70s with acute or convalescent COVID-19. The CDR3 region has the DNA TGTGCCAGCAGCTTGGCCGGGAGCTATAATTCACCCCTCCACTTT. This sequence encodes CASSLAGSYNSPLHF.